This T cell receptor beta chain appears in the sequencing data of a study of human thymus T cells. Study-level points and caveats: Related research described strongly overlapping thymic repertoires in unrelated people. There appeared to be biased usage of V and J genes in thymic and blood repertoires.

Only in-frame clones appear in the TCRdb table, and some are missing; sequencing was by immunoSEQ multiplex PCR. The sample lists fewer than 90,000 clones; just over 95% were seen once. Looked up from germline, CDR1 is LNHNV and CDR2 is YYDKDF (reference sequence). There are 13 residues in the CDR3. Trimming stripped 7 bases from V and 7 bases from J, with 13 bases between. A single count supports this clone. The antigen is undetermined. The study used thymus tissue resected during corrective heart surgery. Donors were healthy Finnish infants having corrective surgery for congenital heart defects. The sample was thymus tissue. The sequence came from a boy in the first two years of life with a congenital heart defect but otherwise immunologically healthy. The J gene is TRBJ1-4, the V gene TRBV15; TRBD1 might be the D (6 bases). The CDR3, as DNA: TGTGCCACCACCCAGGGGCGTGGTGAAAAACTGTTTTTT. Its translation is CATTQGRGEKLFF. Variable domain in full (rest from reference TRBV15 and TRBJ1-4): DAMVIQNPRYQVTQFGKPVTLSCSQTLNHNVMYWYQQKSSQAPKLLFHYYDKDFNNEADTPDNFQSRRPNTSFCFLDIRSPGLGDTAMYLCATTQGRGEKLFFGSGTQLSVL.